This T cell receptor (beta chain) was sequenced during a study of molecular identifiers for immune sequencing clone quantification. CD8+CD4-CCR7+CD45RA+ cells were sorted as naive CD8 T cells. Germline assignment: CDR1 MGHRA and CDR2 YSYEKL. The CDR3 runs 17 residues. Whole-study results and caveats: Detection of one spiked Jurkat cell's TCR RNA reportedly worked in one million naive cells. Clones with over 20 RNA copies captured over 98% of effector molecules but under 1% of naive ones.

Preparation of the bulk TCR libraries relied on previously described methods and listed TCR primers. TCRdb re-analysed the PCR reads in MiXCR, keeping a single row per CDR3 protein. The sample contains roughly 40,000 distinct CDR3 sequences, approximately 24% of which appear only once. About this clonotype itself: The antigen is unknown. The germline gene is not matched at one end of the junction; a read error may be the cause.

Sequenced material: naive CD8+ T cells from blood, with Jurkat cell RNA spiked in. Subset reported: FACS-sorted CD8+CD4-CCR7+CD45RA+ naive T cells. The V gene is TRBV4-1, the J gene TRBJ2-3, with no clear D. The receptor comes from a human donor in good health. Some libraries in this study had Jurkat cell RNA spiked in. The CDR3: CASRQPLPPYGPDTQYF. CDR3 DNA sequence: TGCGCCAGCCGCCAACCCCTACCCCCTTACGGCCCCGATACGCAGTATTTT.